One T cell receptor beta chain is described in this entry. This receptor's antigen is unknown. Base qualities are not recorded, but no much larger clone differs from it by a single base. The entry originates in a study of CD8+CD57+ T cells in acquired aplastic anemia (dated by TCRdb to the late 2010s). With respect to the entire study: A mean of approximately 3 ug of DNA, ranging from roughly 0.19 to 30 ug, was extracted from sorted CD4+ and CD8+ cells. Mean read counts for healthy donor samples were 8.5 million to 10.8 million for CD4+ cells and some 12 million for CD8+ cells. The paper as a whole reports these results and caveats: Between patients and healthy controls, no significant difference in CD8+ Simpson's diversity was found (P=0.060). Roughly 31 CD8+ CDR3 sequences were shared between patients and controls but appeared highly expressed in patients and within their immunodominant clones.

TCR repertoires of sorted CD4+ and CD8+ blood T cells from severe aplastic anemia patients and healthy subjects were deep-sequenced in the study. Ficoll-Paque density gradient centrifugation was used to isolate peripheral blood mononuclear cells. CD4+ and CD8+ T cells were sorted by FACS or magnetic beads before DNA extraction. Sequences SEHNR (CDR1) and FQNEAQ (CDR2) are obtained from the germline V gene (reference sequence). Reading from cysteine to phenylalanine, the CDR3 counts 16 amino acids. Of the read, only the CDR3 DNA is kept; its 48 bases are in frame from base 1. V has 6 bases trimmed and J has 10 bases trimmed; junction bases matching no gene number 13. Genomic DNA was used as template for profiling of TCR beta VDJ combinations and CDR3 sequences. An Illumina HiSeq 2000 was the platform used for TCR repertoire sequencing. The study's own analysis went as follows. Repertoires were assessed using TRBV/TRBJ rearrangement plots, CDR3 size and DJ length profiles, and Simpson's diversity index. The most abundant DNA sequence in the deep sequencing data was defined as the immunodominant clone. CDR3 amino acid sequences were checked for sharing between subjects and were compared against published repertoires and the VDJdb database. Through fastp at Q25 and MiXCR, TCRdb rebuilt clones from the public reads, retaining in-frame beta chains. Every CDR3 protein is listed once, alongside the most common genes and DNA of its rows. These V and J calls derive from TCRdb rather than the authors' analysis. A total of about 210,000 distinct CDR3 sequences appear in this sample, approximately 57% of them only once. 25% to 30% of the sample is taken by the ten largest.

The clonotype was recovered from a human donor in good health. The chain is assembled from TRBV7-9 and TRBJ2-1, with 12 bases in between that match TRBD2. Sequenced input: sorted CD4+, CD8+, or CD8+CD57+ T cells (not recorded which) from PBMCs. CDR3 region: CASSLRPSGRGWEQFF. The bases read TGTGCCAGCAGTTTACGTCCTAGCGGGAGGGGATGGGAGCAGTTCTTC.